The entry that follows covers one T cell receptor (beta chain) sequence. Its antigen remains unknown. Sequencing used immunoSEQ multiplex PCR; TCRdb keeps in-frame clones, though not all of them. The sample has approximately 97,000 clones; around 90% are singletons. The source of the sample is a study of T cell responses to AZD1222 COVID-19 vaccine. Whole-study findings and limits: Possibly, clonal diversity was underestimated; donors were largely white British and included more females.

V lost 1 base to trimming and J lost 7 bases; unmatched junction nucleotides: 8. Looked up from germline, CDR1 is LGHDT and CDR2 is YNNKEL (reference sequence). CDR3 length: 16 residues. This receptor was obtained from an adult in good health. This chain uses TRBV3-1 (or the pseudogene TRBV3-2) with TRBJ2-7, with 12 bases lining up with TRBD1. The sequences come from peripheral blood, collected on day 0 of AZD1222 vaccination. CDR3 nucleotides: TGTGCCAGCAGCCAAGCAGTGGGACAGGGGGCAAGGGAGCAGTACTTC. Its protein is CASSQAVGQGAREQYF.